The 2 T cell receptor beta chains in this list originate from one sample, sequenced in a study of T cell responses to AZD1222 COVID-19 vaccine. Method: immunoSEQ multiplex PCR; TCRdb's copy keeps in-frame clones and lacks some. There are some 140,000 clones in the sample; roughly 90% occur only once, and approximately 17% lies in the top ten. The sample consisted of peripheral blood, taken on day 0 of AZD1222 vaccination. The receptors here all came from an adult in good health.

The chain joins TRBV20-1 to TRBJ1-4; the D gene is possibly TRBD1 (5 bases). With 3 bases removed from V and 4 bases from J, the gap between germline ends came to 9 bases. From germline, CDR1 is DFQATT and CDR2 SNEGSKA (reference sequence). This CDR3 has 13 amino acids. The CDR3 loop reads CSASGAVNEKLFF. The CDR3 bases are TGCAGTGCTAGTGGGGCAGTTAATGAAAAACTGTTTTTT.

The chain employs TRBV5-4 and TRBJ2-6; D gene ambiguous. CDR1 is SGHNT, CDR2 YYREEE, per germline (reference sequence). The CDR3 runs to 17 residues. The V end lost 0 bases, the J end lost 0 bases, and 10 bases lay between the germline ends. The CDR3 loop reads CASSLAAGTSGANVLTF. The CDR3 DNA reads as TGTGCCAGCAGCTTGGCAGCAGGAACCTCTGGGGCCAACGTCCTGACTTTC.